The 13 T cell receptor beta chains presented below share a single source sample, sequenced in a study of siplizumab effects on memory and regulatory T cells. Profiling relied on immunoSEQ multiplex PCR, and the TCRdb table lists in-frame clones only, not all of them. The sample has 85,000 to 90,000 clones, over 80% seen once. Sequencing was done on a sample of CD4+ T cells sorted from blood. All receptors come from a human donor in good health.

The rearrangement uses TRBV7-9 and TRBJ2-7; TRBD1 aligns across 7 bases. V was pared by 5 bases and J by 0 bases, with 4 bases of the junction left unmatched. The length of the CDR3 is 14 residues. CDR1 is SEHNR, CDR2 FQNEAQ, per germline (reference sequence). As DNA, the CDR3 is TGTGCCAGCAGCGGGGGACAGAGCTCCTACGAGCAGTACTTC. Its translation: CASSGGQSSYEQYF.

The chain joins TRBV11-3 to TRBJ1-1; D is uncertain. The CDR3 totals 16 residues. V was clipped by 2 bases and J by 0 bases, with 13 bases between them. Germline CDR1 reads SGHNT; CDR2 reads YENEEA. The DNA for the CDR3 is TGTGCCAGCAGCTTAAGGGTATTATACATGAACACTGAAGCTTTCTTT. This translates into CASSLRVLYMNTEAFF.

The J gene is TRBJ2-1, the V gene TRBV9; 12 bases line up with TRBD2. The CDR3 contains 19 residues. After removal of 1 base from V and 7 bases from J, the junction contained 15 bases not matched to a gene. Germline lookup yields CDR1 SGDLS and CDR2 YYNGEE. As DNA, the CDR3 is TGTGCCAGCAGCGTATTTGGAGGGGGACTTCTAGCGGGAGGGAATGAGCAGTTCTTC. Translation gives CASSVFGGGLLAGGNEQFF. Variable domain in full (rest from reference TRBV9 and TRBJ2-1): DSGVTQTPKHLITATGQRVTLRCSPRSGDLSVYWYQQSLDQGLQFLIQYYNGEERAKGNILERFSAQQFPDLHSELNLSSLELGDSALYFCASSVFGGGLLAGGNEQFFGPGTRLTVL.

CDR3 nucleotides: TGTGCTAGTGGTTTGGAGCCGGGTGGCAATCAGCCCCAGCATTTT. Amino acid sequence: CASGLEPGGNQPQHF. The chain links TRBV12-5 to TRBJ1-5; D call uncertain. The V gene lost 1 base and the J gene lost 2 bases, with 9 bases spanning the gap. CDR1 and CDR2 (germline): LGHNT, FRNRAP. This CDR3 has 15 amino acids.

In this sample, this clone turned up once. CDR3 sequence reads: CASTTRPSGGFYNEQFF. CDR3 coding DNA: TGTGCCAGCACCACCCGTCCATCGGGAGGGTTCTACAATGAGCAGTTCTTC. The rearrangement uses TRBV7-9 and TRBJ2-1, with 8 nucleotides matching TRBD2. Germline CDR1 reads SEHNR; CDR2 reads FQNEAQ (reference sequence). With V trimmed by 7 bases and J by 3 bases, 14 bases remained unmatched. CDR3 size: 17 residues.

V usage is TRBV29-1 and J usage is TRBJ2-3; TRBD2 matches 7 bases. The junction had 1 base not matched to a gene; V was cut back by 3 bases and J by 4 bases. The germline gives CDR1 SQVTM, CDR2 ANQGSEA. This CDR3 is built from 12 residues. The CDR3 is CSVEGGADTQYF. The CDR3 DNA follows: TGCAGCGTTGAGGGGGGGGCAGATACGCAGTATTTT.

The V call is TRBV11-1, the J call TRBJ2-7; D is undetermined. The ends were cut back, 5 bases at V and 1 base at J, with 15 bases in the middle. The CDR3 loop spans 15 amino acids. Germline V CDR1 and CDR2: SGHAT, FQDESV (reference sequence). Here the CDR3 DNA reads TGTGCCAGCAGCCTTGCGCCTCAGAGGTCCTACGAGCAGTACTTC. Protein: CASSLAPQRSYEQYF.

The chain has TRBV7-2 and TRBJ2-7; TRBD1 agrees at 8 bases. Per germline, CDR1 SGHTA and CDR2 FQGNSA. Trimming at V came to 5 bases and at J to 6 bases, leaving 12 bases not matched to a gene. The CDR3 contains 15 residues. The CDR3 DNA follows: TGTGCCAGCAGCGGCCCCCGGACAGGGTCTTTCGAGCAGTACTTC. It translates to CASSGPRTGSFEQYF.

The chain is built from TRBV5-1 and TRBJ2-7, with 9 bases identical to TRBD2. Germline loops: CDR1 SGHRS, CDR2 YFSETQ. The CDR3 extends over 15 amino acids. The V and J ends lost 0 bases and 2 bases, in that order; junction bases with no gene match: 3. CDR3 loop: CASSLDWTSAYEQYF. The CDR3 DNA reads TGCGCCAGCAGCTTGGACTGGACTAGCGCCTACGAGCAGTACTTC.

In DNA, the CDR3 is TGTGCCAGCAGTTACACGCAGGAAGAAGCTTTCTTT. Amino acid sequence: CASSYTQEEAFF. The chain carries TRBV6-6 and TRBJ1-1; D is ambiguous. Trimming left V 2 bases short and J 8 bases short, with 9 bases between. The CDR3 sequence is 12 residues long. Per the germline V gene, CDR1 is MNHNY and CDR2 is SVGAGI (reference sequence).

The chain carries TRBV7-6 and TRBJ2-7; possibly TRBD1 for D (5 bases). Germline loops: CDR1 SGHVS, CDR2 FNYEAQ. There are 12 residues in the CDR3. V lost 5 bases, J lost 12 bases, and 17 bases lay in between. Here the CDR3 DNA reads TGTGCCAGCAGCCCAAGCCCGGACACCCCGTACTTC. Protein product: CASSPSPDTPYF. The full variable domain, with the rest looked up from reference TRBV7-6 and TRBJ2-7, is GAGVSQSPRYKVTKRGQDVALRCDPISGHVSLYWYRQALGQGPEFLTYFNYEAQQDKSGLPNDRFSAERPEGSISTLTIQRTEQRDSAMYRCASSPSPDTPYFGPGTRLTVT.

The chain joins TRBV28 to TRBJ2-7; D is perhaps TRBD2 (6 bases). This CDR3 is 10 amino acids long. V was shortened by 7 bases and J by 7 bases, with 8 bases between the two germline ends. CDR1 and CDR2 (germline): MDHEN, SYDVKM. The CDR3 loop is CASTGVEQYF. CDR3 DNA sequence: TGTGCCAGCACGGGGGTTGAGCAGTACTTC. Based on the CDR3 plus reference TRBV28 and TRBJ2-7, the full variable domain is DVKVTQSSRYLVKRTGEKVFLECVQDMDHENMFWYRQDPGLGLRLIYFSYDVKMKEKGDIPEGYSVSREKKERFSLILESASTNQTSMYLCASTGVEQYFGPGTRLTVT.

This chain links TRBV19 with TRBJ1-2; D unresolved. This CDR3 has 11 residues. Germline V lookup: CDR1 LNHDA, CDR2 SQIVND (reference sequence). Trimming pared 6 bases from V and 7 bases from J, leaving 9 bases between. CDR3 protein: CASRAGSGYTF. The CDR3 nucleotides read TGTGCCAGTAGAGCGGGGAGTGGCTACACCTTC. Full variable domain (missing parts from reference TRBV19 and TRBJ1-2): DGGITQSPKYLFRKEGQNVTLSCEQNLNHDAMYWYRQDPGQGLRLIYYSQIVNDFQKGDIAEGYSVSREKKESFPLTVTSAQKNPTAFYLCASRAGSGYTFGSGTRLTVV.